This entry describes one TCR beta chain. The target antigen is unknown. The data were obtained in a study of cytomegalovirus exposure and HLA in healthy donors. Study results and limitations: A later analysis associated 16,951 TCR beta sequences with HLA alleles at a 0.05 false discovery rate. Rarity marked most TCR sequences, yet some public TCRs occurred in many donors.

With 60 Vbeta and 13 Jbeta primers, the PCR was carried out. Data came from immunoSEQ multiplex PCR; TCRdb stores just in-frame clones and leaves some out. The data hold over 150,000 clones, with over 75% observed a single time. The germline gives CDR1 MDHEN, CDR2 SYDVKM. The ends were cut back, 7 bases at V and 1 base at J, with 15 bases in the middle. CDR3 length: 15 residues. The receptor was isolated from a man in his forties or fifties in good health and CMV-seronegative. The V gene is TRBV28, the J gene TRBJ2-3, with a tentative D call TRBD2 (6 bases). Sequencing input: PBMCs. CDR3 loop: CASTSPAGRTDTQYF. CDR3 in DNA: TGTGCCAGCACCTCCCCGGCGGGGCGCACAGATACGCAGTATTTT. Full variable domain (missing parts from reference TRBV28 and TRBJ2-3): DVKVTQSSRYLVKRTGEKVFLECVQDMDHENMFWYRQDPGLGLRLIYFSYDVKMKEKGDIPEGYSVSREKKERFSLILESASTNQTSMYLCASTSPAGRTDTQYFGPGTRLTVL.